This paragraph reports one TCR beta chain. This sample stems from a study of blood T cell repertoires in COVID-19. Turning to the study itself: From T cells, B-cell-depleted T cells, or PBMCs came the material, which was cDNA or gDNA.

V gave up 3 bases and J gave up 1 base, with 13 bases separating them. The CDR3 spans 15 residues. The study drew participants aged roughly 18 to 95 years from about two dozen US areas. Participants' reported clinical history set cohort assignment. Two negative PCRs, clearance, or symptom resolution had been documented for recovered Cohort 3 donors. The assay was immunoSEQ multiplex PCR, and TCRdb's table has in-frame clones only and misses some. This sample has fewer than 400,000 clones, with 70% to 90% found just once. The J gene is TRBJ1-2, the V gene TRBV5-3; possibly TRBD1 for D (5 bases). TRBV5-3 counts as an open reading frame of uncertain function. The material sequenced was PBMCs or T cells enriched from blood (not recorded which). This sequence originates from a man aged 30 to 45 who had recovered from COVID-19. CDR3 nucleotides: TGTGCCAGAAGCTGGTCAACAGGATTTAACTATGGCTACACCTTC. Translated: CARSWSTGFNYGYTF.